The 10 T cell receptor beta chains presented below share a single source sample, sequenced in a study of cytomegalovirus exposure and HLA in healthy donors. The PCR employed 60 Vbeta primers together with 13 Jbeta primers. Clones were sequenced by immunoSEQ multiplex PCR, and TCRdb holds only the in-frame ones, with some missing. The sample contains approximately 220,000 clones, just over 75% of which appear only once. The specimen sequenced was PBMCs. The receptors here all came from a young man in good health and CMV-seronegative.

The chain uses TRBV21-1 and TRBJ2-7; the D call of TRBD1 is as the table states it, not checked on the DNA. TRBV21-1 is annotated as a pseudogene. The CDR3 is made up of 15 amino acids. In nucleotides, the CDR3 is TGTGCCAGCAGAACAGGCCGACAGCCCCACTACGAGCAGTACTTC. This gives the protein CASRTGRQPHYEQYF.

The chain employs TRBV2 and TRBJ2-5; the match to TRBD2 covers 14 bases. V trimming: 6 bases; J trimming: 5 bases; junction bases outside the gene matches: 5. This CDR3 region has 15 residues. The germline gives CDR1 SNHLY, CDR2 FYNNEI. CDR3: CASSGTSGSRETQYF. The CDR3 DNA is TGTGCCAGCAGCGGGACTAGCGGGAGTAGGGAGACCCAGTACTTC.

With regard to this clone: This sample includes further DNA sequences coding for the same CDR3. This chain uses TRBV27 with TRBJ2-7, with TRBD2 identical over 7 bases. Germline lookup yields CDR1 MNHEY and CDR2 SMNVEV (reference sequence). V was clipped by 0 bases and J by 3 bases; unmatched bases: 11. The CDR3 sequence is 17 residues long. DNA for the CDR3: TGTGCCAGCAGTTTATCAGCGGGAACGGCGGAATACTACGAGCAGTACTTC. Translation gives CASSLSAGTAEYYEQYF.

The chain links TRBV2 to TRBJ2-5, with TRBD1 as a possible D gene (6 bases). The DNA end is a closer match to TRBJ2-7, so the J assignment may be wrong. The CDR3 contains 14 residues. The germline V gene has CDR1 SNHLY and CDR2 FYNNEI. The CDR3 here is CASSAQGLNYEQYF. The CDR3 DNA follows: TGTGCCAGCAGTGCACAGGGTTTGAACTACGAGCAGTACTTC.

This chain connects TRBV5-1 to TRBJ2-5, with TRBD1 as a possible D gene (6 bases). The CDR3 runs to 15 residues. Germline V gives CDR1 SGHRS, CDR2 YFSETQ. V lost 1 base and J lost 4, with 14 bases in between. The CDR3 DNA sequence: TGCGCCAGCAGCTTGTATTCGGGACAAGGAGAGACCCAGTACTTC. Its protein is CASSLYSGQGETQYF.

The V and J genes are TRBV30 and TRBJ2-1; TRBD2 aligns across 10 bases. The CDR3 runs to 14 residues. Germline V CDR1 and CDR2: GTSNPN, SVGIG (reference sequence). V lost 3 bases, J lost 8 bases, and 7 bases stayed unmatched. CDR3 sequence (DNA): TGTGCCTGGAGGGCTAGCGGGAGTTCCTATGAGCAGTTCTTC. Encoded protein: CAWRASGSSYEQFF.

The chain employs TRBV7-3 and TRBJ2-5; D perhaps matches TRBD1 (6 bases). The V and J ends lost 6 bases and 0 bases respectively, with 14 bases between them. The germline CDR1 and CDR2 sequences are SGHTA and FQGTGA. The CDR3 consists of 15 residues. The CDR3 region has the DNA TGTGCCAGCAGTCGATCGGGACACTACCAAGAGACCCAGTACTTC. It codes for CASSRSGHYQETQYF.

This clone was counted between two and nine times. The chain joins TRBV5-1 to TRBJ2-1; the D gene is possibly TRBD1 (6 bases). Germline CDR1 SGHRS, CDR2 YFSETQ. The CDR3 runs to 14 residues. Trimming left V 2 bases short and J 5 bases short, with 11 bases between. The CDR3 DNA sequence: TGCGCCAGCAGCTTAAACAGGGCTCACAATGAGCAGTTCTTC. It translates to CASSLNRAHNEQFF.

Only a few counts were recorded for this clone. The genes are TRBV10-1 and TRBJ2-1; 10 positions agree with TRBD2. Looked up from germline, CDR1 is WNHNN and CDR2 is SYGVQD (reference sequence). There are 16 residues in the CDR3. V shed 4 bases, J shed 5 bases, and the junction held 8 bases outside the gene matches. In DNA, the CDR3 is TGCGCCAGCAGTGCAGAGGAACTAGCGGGGAACAATGAGCAGTTCTTC. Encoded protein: CASSAEELAGNNEQFF.

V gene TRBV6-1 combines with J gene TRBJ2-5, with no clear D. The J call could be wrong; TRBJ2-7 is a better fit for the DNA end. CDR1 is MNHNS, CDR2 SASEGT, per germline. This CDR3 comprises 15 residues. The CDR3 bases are TGTGCCAGCAGTGAAGGTGCCGCGGATCCCTACGAGCAGTACTTC. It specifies CASSEGAADPYEQYF.